A single sample is the source of the 11 T cell receptor beta chains below, sequenced in a study of shared clonotypes between healthy human individuals. This table comes from immunoSEQ multiplex PCR, and its TCRdb copy is limited to in-frame clones, with some not included. The sample lists roughly 86,000 clones; about 70% were seen once. The sample comprised memory CD8+ T cells sorted from blood. Regarding subset: CD45RO+ cells pooled with CCR7-negative TemRA cells. The receptors originated from a man in his thirties or forties in good health.

The chain employs TRBV5-6 and TRBJ2-7; D perhaps matches TRBD2 (5 bases). Germline CDR1 is SGHDT and CDR2 is YYEEEE. This CDR3 is built from 12 residues. V lost 4 bases to trimming and J lost 7 bases, with 12 bases between them. This CDR3 reads CASSPRSGEQYF. DNA of the CDR3: TGTGCCAGCAGCCCCCGGTCGGGGGAGCAGTACTTC.

CDR3 in amino acids: CASSTILQHARNTIYF. For the CDR3, the DNA is TGTGCCAGCAGCACGATACTACAACACGCACGAAACACCATATATTTT. The chain uses TRBV21-1 and TRBJ1-3. TRBV21-1 corresponds to a pseudogene. The CDR3 loop spans 16 amino acids.

This chain links TRBV29-1 with TRBJ2-1; 15 nucleotides match TRBD2. CDR3 length equals 14 residues. Germline V lookup: CDR1 SQVTM, CDR2 ANQGSEA. V lost 8 bases to trimming and J lost 8 bases; unmatched junction nucleotides: 7. This chain's CDR3 is CSLKGLAGGDEQFF. The CDR3 nucleotides are TGCAGCCTCAAGGGACTAGCGGGGGGAGATGAGCAGTTCTTC.

The chain employs TRBV27 and TRBJ1-1; 8 bases are shared with TRBD1. Germline V gene data show CDR1 as MNHEY and CDR2 as SMNVEV (reference sequence). Germline trimming cut 5 bases from V and 10 bases from J; bases unmatched to any gene: 9. The CDR3 consists of 13 residues. CDR3 residues: CASSVDRAGRAFF. The CDR3, as DNA: TGTGCCAGCAGTGTGGACAGGGCGGGCCGAGCTTTCTTT.

This clone was seen a few times. This rearrangement joins TRBV11-2 to TRBJ2-3; 9 positions agree with TRBD2. Germline assignment: CDR1 SGHAT and CDR2 FQNNGV. The CDR3 covers 15 residues. J gave up 6 bases and V 1 base, and 5 bases lay outside the gene matches. CDR3 loop: CASSLGLAGLDTQYF. The CDR3 region has the DNA TGTGCCAGCAGCTTAGGGCTAGCGGGGTTGGATACGCAGTATTTT.

This chain uses TRBV28 with TRBJ2-7; 11 bases are a match to TRBD1. The V and J ends lost 7 bases and 0 bases, in that order; junction bases with no gene match: 5. This CDR3 is 15 amino acids long. CDR1 MDHEN and CDR2 SYDVKM come from the germline V gene. The CDR3 coding sequence is TGTGCCAGCAAACCCGGGACAGGGGGCTCCTACGAGCAGTACTTC. Its translation is CASKPGTGGSYEQYF.

This chain uses TRBV10-1 with TRBJ2-1, with D perhaps matching TRBD2 (6 bases). Per the germline V gene, CDR1 is WNHNN and CDR2 is SYGVQD (reference sequence). The CDR3 runs 14 residues. Trimming left V 11 bases short and J 4 bases short, with 18 bases between. CDR3 nucleotides: TGCGCCCACGGGGCGGGGCCACCATACAATGAGCAGTTCTTC. This sequence encodes CAHGAGPPYNEQFF.

This chain joins TRBV28 and TRBJ2-7; 9 bases agree with TRBD2. The CDR3 totals 18 residues. Losses at the gene ends were 2 bases for V and 3 bases for J; bases not matched to a gene: 14. Germline V gene data show CDR1 as MDHEN and CDR2 as SYDVKM. In nucleotides, the CDR3 is TGTGCCAGCAGTTTAGGTCCTCTAGCGGGACCTAGGGGCTACGAGCAGTACTTC. This sequence encodes CASSLGPLAGPRGYEQYF.

V is TRBV5-8 and J is TRBJ1-2, with a possible D match to TRBD1 (6 bases). Deletions cut 2 bases from V and 2 bases from J, with 13 bases between. The CDR3 is 15 residues long. Germline CDR1 SGHTS, CDR2 YDEGEE. The chain's CDR3 is CASSFLGASNYGYTF. DNA for the CDR3: TGTGCCAGCAGCTTTTTGGGGGCTTCCAACTATGGCTACACCTTC.

The rearrangement joins TRBV18 to TRBJ1-5; D ambiguous. Trimming left V 4 bases short and J 4 bases short, with 5 bases between. The germline V gene has CDR1 KGHSH and CDR2 LQKENI. The CDR3 runs 12 residues. In DNA, the CDR3 is TGTGCCAGCTCACGGCCGAATCAGCCCCAGCATTTT. The encoded protein is CASSRPNQPQHF.

The V call is TRBV6-5, the J call TRBJ2-1; D might be TRBD1 or TRBD2, each matching 5 bases. The germline V gene encodes CDR1 MNHEY and CDR2 SVGAGI. With 6 bases removed from V and 2 bases from J, the gap between germline ends came to 11 bases. The CDR3 loop spans 14 amino acids. The CDR3 protein is CASRPPGPYNEQFF. The CDR3 region has the DNA TGTGCCAGCAGACCACCGGGGCCCTACAATGAGCAGTTCTTC.